Each of the 19 T cell receptor beta chains below was sequenced from the same sample in a study of T cells in localized non-small cell lung cancer. Method: immunoSEQ multiplex PCR; TCRdb's copy keeps in-frame clones and lacks some. The sample has around 1,800 clones, 39% seen once. Sequenced here: lung tumor tissue, sampled before any cancer treatment. The receptors derive from a woman between 40 and 69 years old with stage I lung adenocarcinoma.

This clone has only one observation. The chain is built from TRBV19 and TRBJ1-1; TRBD1 agrees at 9 bases. After removal of 9 bases from V and 1 base from J, the junction contained 3 bases not matched to a gene. This CDR3 has 13 residues. From germline, CDR1 is LNHDA and CDR2 SQIVND (reference sequence). CDR3: CASRGQGNTEAFF. In nucleotides, the CDR3 is TGTGCCAGCAGGGGACAGGGGAACACTGAAGCTTTCTTT.

The chain recombines TRBV6-8 with TRBJ1-6; the match to TRBD1 covers 8 bases. Looked up from germline, CDR1 is MNHGY and CDR2 is SAAAGT. CDR3 length: 16 amino acids. Trimming at V came to 6 bases and at J to 7 bases, leaving 11 bases not matched to a gene. The CDR3 loop reads CASRLGQAASNSPLHF. CDR3 nucleotide sequence: TGTGCCAGCAGGCTGGGACAGGCCGCCTCAAATTCACCCCTCCACTTT.

The rearrangement uses TRBV18 and TRBJ1-1, with 10 bases fitting TRBD1. V lost 0 bases and J lost 7; bases outside the gene matches: 8. The length of the CDR3 is 16 residues. Per germline, CDR1 KGHSH and CDR2 LQKENI. The CDR3 bases are TGTGCCAGCTCACCACCTTTTGGGACAGGGGTGGATGAAGCTTTCTTT. Translating it yields CASSPPFGTGVDEAFF.

The genes are TRBV11-3 and TRBJ2-7, with 8 bases fitting TRBD1. This CDR3 contains 17 residues. Germline-derived CDR1 and CDR2 are SGHNT and YENEEA. After removal of 4 bases from V and 5 bases from J, the junction contained 16 bases not matched to a gene. The DNA of the CDR3 is TGTGCCAGCAGCTCATCAGGGACAGGCCTACCTGGGGACGAGCAGTACTTC. It codes for CASSSSGTGLPGDEQYF.

The V gene is TRBV23-1, the J gene TRBJ1-6; D may be TRBD1 (6 bases). TRBV23-1 is marked as an open reading frame, function uncertain. The CDR3 runs to 16 residues. Trimming removed 6 bases at V and 7 bases at J, with 19 bases between. For the CDR3, the DNA is TGCGCCAGCAGCCAAGGGGTGGACAGACTCAATTCACCCCTCCACTTT. Protein: CASSQGVDRLNSPLHF.

This chain uses TRBV5-1 with TRBJ1-2; 7 bases fit TRBD1. With V trimmed by 0 bases and J by 4 bases, 6 bases remained unmatched. The V gene's germline CDR1 is SGHRS and CDR2 YFSETQ. The CDR3 covers 15 residues. CDR3 loop: CASSLAAGGSYGYTF. Written as DNA, the CDR3 is TGCGCCAGCAGCTTGGCCGCAGGGGGAAGCTATGGCTACACCTTC. Based on the CDR3 plus reference TRBV5-1 and TRBJ1-2, the full variable domain is KAGVTQTPRYLIKTRGQQVTLSCSPISGHRSVSWYQQTPGQGLQFLFEYFSETQRNKGNFPGRFSGRQFSNSRSEMNVSTLELGDSALYLCASSLAAGGSYGYTFGSGTRLTVV.

The chain combines TRBV6-8 with TRBJ2-1; D tentatively fits TRBD1 or TRBD2 (5 bases each). The V end was cut by 6 bases, the J end by 7 bases, with 13 bases between. CDR3 length equals 13 residues. Germline V gene lookup returns CDR1 MNHGY and CDR2 SAAAGT. CDR3 coding DNA: TGTGCCAGCAGCCTTAAGTGGGGGAATGAGCAGTTCTTC. Translated: CASSLKWGNEQFF.

The V and J genes are TRBV30 and TRBJ2-7; no reliable D call. Between the trimmed V and J ends, which lost 2 bases and 7 bases, there was a span of 9 bases. The germline V gene encodes CDR1 GTSNPN and CDR2 SVGIG (reference sequence). This CDR3 is built from 11 residues. In DNA, the CDR3 is TGTGCCTGGAGTATCCGACGGGAGCAGTACTTC. Its translation: CAWSIRREQYF.

This chain links TRBV12-5 with TRBJ1-2; possibly TRBD1 for D (5 bases). V lost 2 bases, J lost 5 bases, and 12 bases lay in between. The CDR3 is 14 residues long. The germline CDR1 and CDR2 sequences are LGHNT and FRNRAP. CDR3 DNA sequence: TGTGCTAGTGGTTTGCCCGGACAATTTTATGGCTACACCTTC. Translated: CASGLPGQFYGYTF.

This clone was found a few times. This chain links TRBV6-7 with TRBJ1-2; D not certain. TRBV6-7 is designated an ORF whose function remains uncertain. Trimming pared 6 bases from V and 2 bases from J, leaving 16 bases between. The CDR3 is 15 residues long. DNA of the CDR3: TGTGCCAGCAGGTATTCGACGTTGGCGAACTATGGCTACACCTTC. Protein sequence: CASRYSTLANYGYTF.

This clone was seen more than once but under ten times. The chain uses TRBV6-8 and TRBJ1-1, with a tentative D call TRBD1 (6 bases). The V gene's germline CDR1 is MNHGY and CDR2 SAAAGT. CDR3 length equals 15 residues. Trimming shortened V by 6 bases and J by 0 bases, and 14 bases separated the two germline ends. The CDR3 reads CASRRDNSMNTEAFF. CDR3 nucleotides: TGTGCCAGCAGACGGGACAATTCGATGAACACTGAAGCTTTCTTT.

This clone occurred once. This chain joins TRBV18 and TRBJ1-6, with a weak D call TRBD1 (6 bases). Germline loops: CDR1 KGHSH, CDR2 LQKENI. There are 15 residues in the CDR3. The V gene lost 6 bases and the J gene lost 8 bases, with 17 bases spanning the gap. CDR3 nucleotide sequence: TGTGCCAGCTCGCGGGAACAGGGAGAGGATTCACCCCTCCACTTT. Translating gives CASSREQGEDSPLHF.

V and J are TRBV11-3 and TRBJ1-3, with D unresolved. The CDR3 consists of 16 residues. The germline V and J ends were trimmed by 0 bases and 0 bases, with 9 bases remaining between them. Germline CDR1 and CDR2: SGHNT and YENEEA. The CDR3 DNA sequence: TGTGCCAGCAGCTTAGAGCCGGCTGACTCTGGAAACACCATATATTTT. Residues: CASSLEPADSGNTIYF. Combining the CDR3 with reference TRBV11-3 and TRBJ1-3 gives the whole variable domain EAGVVQSPRYKIIEKKQPVAFWCNPISGHNTLYWYLQNLGQGPELLIRYENEEAVDDSQLPKDRFSAERLKGVDSTLKIQPAELGDSAVYLCASSLEPADSGNTIYFGEGSWLTVV.

The sample holds a few counts of this clone. Germline and junction disagree at one end, which may indicate a read error. The chain carries TRBV6-8 and TRBJ2-2; maybe TRBD2 (5 bases). Germline CDR1 MNHGY, CDR2 SAAAGT. The CDR3 loop spans 15 amino acids. CDR3 nucleotide sequence: TGTGCCAGCAGATCAACGGGATTTAACACCGGGAAGCTGTTTTTT. Residues: CASRSTGFNTGKLFF.

This clone was observed a few times. CDR3 coding DNA: TGTGCCAGCAGCGTAGGCCTCTCATCTTTGGGGCAGTTCTTC. It is translated as CASSVGLSSLGQFF. This chain links TRBV9 with TRBJ2-1; no reliable D call. The CDR3 contains 14 residues. The germline gives CDR1 SGDLS, CDR2 YYNGEE. The V gene lost 0 bases and the J gene lost 12 bases, with 16 bases spanning the gap.

This chain uses TRBV19 with TRBJ2-3, with D hard to call. Germline V gene sequence: CDR1 LNHDA, CDR2 SQIVND (reference sequence). There are 15 residues in the CDR3. Trimming shortened V by 1 base and J by 2 bases, and 10 bases separated the two germline ends. In nucleotides, the CDR3 is TGTGCCAGTAGTATAGGTCGGAGATACACAGATACGCAGTATTTT. Translating gives CASSIGRRYTDTQYF.

This clone was found a few times. The chain couples TRBV2 to TRBJ1-1; 7 bases are a match to TRBD1. This CDR3 has 13 amino acids. Germline CDR1 reads SNHLY; CDR2 reads FYNNEI. The junction had 8 bases not matched to a gene; V was cut back by 6 bases and J by 7 bases. The CDR3 is CASRATGDGEAFF. CDR3 DNA sequence: TGTGCCAGCAGGGCCACAGGGGATGGTGAAGCTTTCTTT.

This clone was seen only a few times. This rearrangement joins TRBV11-3 to TRBJ1-1; D unresolved. Trimming cost V 5 bases and J 1 base, with 11 bases left between them. The V gene's germline CDR1 is SGHNT and CDR2 YENEEA. The CDR3 spans 14 residues. CDR3 coding DNA: TGTGCCAGCAGCGAGAGCTGGGGGAACACTGAAGCTTTCTTT. Its protein is CASSESWGNTEAFF.

The J gene is TRBJ1-5, the V gene TRBV12-5; D is uncertain. The CDR3 sequence is 16 residues long. The V gene's germline CDR1 is LGHNT and CDR2 FRNRAP. The ends were cut back, 1 base at V and 2 bases at J, with 12 bases in the middle. Here the CDR3 reads CASGLGSSARNQPQHF. The DNA of the CDR3 is TGTGCTAGTGGTTTGGGCAGTTCAGCCCGCAATCAGCCCCAGCATTTT.